This TCR beta chain was sequenced in a study of blood T cell repertoires in COVID-19. Whole-study context: COVID-19 samples collected from the United States, Italy and Spain covered acute and convalescent phases. Sample material is recorded as cDNA or gDNA derived from T cells, B-cell-depleted T cells, or PBMCs.

The CDR3 totals 15 residues. Germline CDR1 KGHSH, CDR2 LQKENI. Losses at the gene ends were 3 bases for V and 6 bases for J; bases not matched to a gene: 9. Original handling: Amplification with reference gene primers provided the estimates of nucleated cell counts. Generated by immunoSEQ multiplex PCR, the TCRdb table keeps only in-frame clones and is missing some. That table furnishes V, J and clone size, whereas the DNA furnished D and trimming. The top ten hold more than 0.75% of the sample, which has approximately 290,000 clones, 80% to 90% seen once. The chain is built from TRBV18 and TRBJ1-2; 8 bases are shared with TRBD1. The sequencing input was peripheral blood. This clonotype was sampled from a man in his thirties or forties with acute or convalescent COVID-19. CDR3 residues: CASSPGRQGRNGYTF. Written as DNA, the CDR3 is TGTGCCAGCTCACCGGGTAGACAGGGGCGGAATGGCTACACCTTC.